This is a list of T cell receptor beta chains from one sample in a study of early stage breast cancer tumors. Assay: immunoSEQ multiplex PCR; the TCRdb copy retains only in-frame clones and omits some. The repertoire holds under 75,000 clones, about 80% seen once, with nearly 3.5% in the top ten. Sequenced material: blood. The receptors originated from a person aged 30 to 40 with breast cancer. CDR3s include the opening cysteine and the closing phenylalanine or tryptophan. Fields, in order: V gene, J gene, D gene, clone size, CDR3 DNA, CDR3 protein. A D gene is named only where the DNA matches it firmly. Rows give clone size only sometimes, using once, few, many, or a class for an expanded clone.

TRBV28	TRBJ1-1	.	.	TGTGCCAGCACTATTACTGGGCAGGTAGACACTGAAGCTTTCTTT	CASTITGQVDTEAFF
TRBV19	TRBJ2-5	.	.	TGTGCCAGTAGTGAACAGCGGAGTATACAAGAGACCCAGTACTTC	CASSEQRSIQETQYF
TRBV30	TRBJ1-4	.	.	TGTGCCTGGAGGGCCAGCGAGAATGAAAAACTGTTTTTT	CAWRASENEKLFF
TRBV6-1	TRBJ1-1	.	.	TGTGCCAGCAGAGAGGTTAAAACTGAAGCTTTCTTT	CASREVKTEAFF
TRBV2	TRBJ2-7	TRBD2	once	TGTGCCACCAAGCGGGGGGATACTGGTTACGAGCAGTACTTC	CATKRGDTGYEQYF
TRBV4-3	TRBJ1-1	.	few	TGCGCCAGCAGAGACAGGTTGAACACTGAAGCTTTCTTT	CASRDRLNTEAFF
TRBV30	TRBJ1-1	.	.	TGTGCCTGGAGTCCGGGACGCAAGAACACTGAAGCTTTCTTT	CAWSPGRKNTEAFF
TRBV7-6	TRBJ2-3	.	.	TGTGCCAGCAGCTCGTACGGGGGGCGAGGGGCAGATACGCAGTATTTT	CASSSYGGRGADTQYF
TRBV5-4	TRBJ2-7	.	once	TGTGCCAGCAGCCACAACCGCTACGAGCAGTACTTC	CASSHNRYEQYF
TRBV19	TRBJ2-7	.	.	TGTGCCAGTAGTTCCCCGGCTGGTGGGAGGAACGAGCAGTACTTC	CASSSPAGGRNEQYF
TRBV5-4	TRBJ2-5	.	.	TGTGCCAGCAGCTTAGATCAAGAGACCCAGTACTTC	CASSLDQETQYF
TRBV18	TRBJ2-1	TRBD1	.	TGTGCCAGCTCACCAACGGACAGGTTGACCTACAATGAGCAGTTCTTC	CASSPTDRLTYNEQFF
TRBV4-1	TRBJ1-5	.	.	TGCGCCAGCAGCCTCGGGTGGGGATATAGCAATCAGCCCCAGCATTTT	CASSLGWGYSNQPQHF
TRBV11-2	TRBJ1-1	.	few	TGTGCCAGCAGCTTAGATTTTGGCGTGAGGAACACTGAAGCTTTCTTT	CASSLDFGVRNTEAFF
TRBV10-1	TRBJ2-5	TRBD2	.	TGCGCCAGCAGTGAGGCCGGGACTAGCGGAGAGACCCAGTACTTC	CASSEAGTSGETQYF
TRBV5-4	TRBJ2-3	TRBD2	.	TGTGCCAGCAGCGGATATAGGACTAGCGAAGGCACAGATACGCAGTATTTT	CASSGYRTSEGTDTQYF
TRBV2	TRBJ2-7	.	.	TGTGCCAGCACTCTCAGGGCCGCCTACGAGCAGTACTTC	CASTLRAAYEQYF
TRBV5-5	TRBJ2-1	.	.	TGTGCCAGCAGCTGGGTCGTCAGGGCCGACTCCTACAATGAGCAGTTCTTC	CASSWVVRADSYNEQFF
TRBV6-1	TRBJ1-1	.	.	TGTGCCAGCGACACGGACAGTGAAGCTTTCTTT	CASDTDSEAFF
TRBV29-1	TRBJ1-1	.	.	TGCAGCGTTGTAGGCTTTGGACCATTGCACGCTTTCTTT	CSVVGFGPLHAFF
TRBV29-1	TRBJ2-7	.	.	TGCAGCGTTGGGGGTGGAGGGATAACCTACGAGCAGTACTTC	CSVGGGGITYEQYF
TRBV11-2	TRBJ1-1	.	.	TGTGCCAGCAGCTTTGGCGCTGAAGCTTTCTTT	CASSFGAEAFF
TRBV5-4	TRBJ2-2	.	.	TGTGCCAGCAGCTTGTCGGAGTACACCGGGGAGCTGTTTTTT	CASSLSEYTGELFF
TRBV5-1	TRBJ1-4	TRBD1	.	TGCGCCAGCAGCTTACAGGGGGGGAGCGAAAAACTGTTTTTT	CASSLQGGSEKLFF
TRBV4-1	TRBJ2-2	TRBD1	.	TGCGCCAGCAGTCGCCCGGGACAGGGCCCGCCGGAGCTGTTTTTT	CASSRPGQGPPELFF
TRBV6-1	TRBJ1-2	.	.	TGTGCCAGCAGCCCGTTGAGGACAGCTAACTATGGCTACACCTTC	CASSPLRTANYGYTF
TRBV4-1	TRBJ2-5	.	.	TGCGCCAGCAGCCAGCTGGGGAGCGGGCACCAAGAGACCCAGTACTTC	CASSQLGSGHQETQYF
TRBV29-1	TRBJ2-5	.	.	TGCAGCGTTGGGTCCGCCCCGGAGACCCAGTACTTC	CSVGSAPETQYF
TRBV4-1	TRBJ1-1	TRBD1	.	TGCGCCAGCAGCGCAAGACAGGGAACCTATGCTTTCTTT	CASSARQGTYAFF
TRBV7-2	TRBJ2-4	.	.	TGTGCCAGCAGCTCACCCGTTCTGTCGGGGAATCAGTACTTC	CASSSPVLSGNQYF
TRBV5-5	TRBJ2-7	.	.	TGTGCCAGCAGCCGGACCGACCACGAGCAGTACTTC	CASSRTDHEQYF
TRBV11-2	TRBJ2-1	.	.	TGTGCCAGCAGCTTAGAGCCCACCAATGAGCAGTTCTTC	CASSLEPTNEQFF
TRBV5-1	TRBJ2-7	.	.	TGCGCCAGCAGCCCCGGGACCTTTTACGAGCAGTACTTC	CASSPGTFYEQYF
TRBV4-3	TRBJ2-1	.	.	TGCGCCAGCAGCCAAGATACTGACCCCGCGGAGGGTGAGCAGTTCTTC	CASSQDTDPAEGEQFF
TRBV13	TRBJ2-2	TRBD2	.	TGTGCCAGCAGCTTAGGCCTTCAACTAGCGGGAGCCACCGGGGAGCTGTTTTTT	CASSLGLQLAGATGELFF
TRBV7-9	TRBJ1-2	.	.	TGTGCCAGCAGCTTAGTCGGTCCGGCCTATGGCTACACCTTC	CASSLVGPAYGYTF
TRBV7-2	TRBJ2-7	TRBD2	.	TGTGCCAGCAGCTTAGCCCCGGGACTACGGATCTACGAGCAGTACTTC	CASSLAPGLRIYEQYF
TRBV6-6	TRBJ1-6	.	few	TGTGCCACCGACGGGGGGGATTCACCCCTCCACTTT	CATDGGDSPLHF
TRBV27	TRBJ1-3	.	.	TGTGCCAGCAGTACCACAGGGCGCTCTGGAAACACCATATATTTT	CASSTTGRSGNTIYF
TRBV10-3	TRBJ2-1	TRBD2	.	TGTGCCATCAGTGAAGTGGAAGCGGGAGAGAGTGAGCAGTTCTTC	CAISEVEAGESEQFF
TRBV6-5	TRBJ1-3	.	.	TGTGCCAGCGGGAGGGCTGGAAACACCATATATTTT	CASGRAGNTIYF
TRBV4-2	TRBJ2-7	.	few	TGTGCCAGCAGCCAAGATGAAGTAGCGGACAGCTCCTACGAGCAGTACTTC	CASSQDEVADSSYEQYF
TRBV11-1	TRBJ1-6	.	.	TGTGCCAGCAGCTCGGACCTACCCAATTCACCCCTCCACTTT	CASSSDLPNSPLHF
TRBV7-2	TRBJ2-2	.	.	TGTGCCAGCAGCTTAGAGGCGGGGACGAACACCGGGGAGCTGTTTTTT	CASSLEAGTNTGELFF
TRBV7-9	TRBJ2-7	TRBD2	.	TGTGCCAGCAGCCTCTCCGGGACTATATCCGAGCAGTACTTC	CASSLSGTISEQYF
TRBV6-5	TRBJ2-1	TRBD2	.	TGTGCCAGCAGTAAGGGACTAGCTGACCGTGAGCAGTTCTTC	CASSKGLADREQFF
TRBV7-9	TRBJ2-5	TRBD2	.	TGTGCCAGCAGCCCCCCGCGGGCTAGCGGCCAAGAGACCCAGTACTTC	CASSPPRASGQETQYF
TRBV18	TRBJ1-2	.	.	TGTGCCAGCTCACCACCGGAAGGGATCTATGGCTACACCTTC	CASSPPEGIYGYTF
TRBV18	TRBJ2-7	.	.	TGTGCCAGCTCATCGGCGGACCCCTACGAGCAGTACTTC	CASSSADPYEQYF
TRBV4-1	TRBJ1-2	.	.	TGCGCCAGCAGCCACCCCTCGAGGGGAACCCTTAACTATGGCTACACCTTC	CASSHPSRGTLNYGYTF
TRBV20-1	TRBJ1-1	.	.	TGCAGTGCTAGAGAGGGCACTGAAGCTTTCTTT	CSAREGTEAFF
TRBV6-5	TRBJ1-1	.	.	TGTGCCAGTCGACCAGGGGAGGGCACTGAAGCTTTCTTT	CASRPGEGTEAFF
TRBV19	TRBJ2-1	TRBD2	.	TGTGCCAGTAGTATAGATCTCGCTAGCGGGAACTACAATGAGCAGTTCTTC	CASSIDLASGNYNEQFF
TRBV2	TRBJ1-1	.	few	TGTGCCAGCACGATGGGGAGTGGCACTGAAGCTTTCTTT	CASTMGSGTEAFF
TRBV5-1	TRBJ1-6	TRBD1	.	TGCGCCAGCAGCCGTTCGGGACAGGGGCCTTCACCCCTCCACTTT	CASSRSGQGPSPLHF